The rows below give T cell receptor beta chains drawn from one sample of a study of post-analysis software for immune sequencing data. TCRdb processed the PCR reads anew with MiXCR; each CDR3 protein has one entry. This repertoire shows about 210,000 distinct CDR3 sequences, 29% found once; its top ten account for about 3.7%. Input material: blood. Every receptor here comes from a girl between 2 and 17 years old with multiple sclerosis. Both conserved end residues are part of each CDR3. Each record gives: CDR3 protein, CDR3 DNA, clone size, V gene, D gene, J gene. D genes are given only for firm matches. For some rows the clone size is stated as once, few or many, or as a class when expanded; others skip it.

CAGTQLTGNEQYF,TGCGCCGGCACCCAACTTACAGGGAATGAGCAGTACTTC,NA,TRBV5-1,NA,TRBJ2-7
CASSEYFTNRADQETQYF,TGTGCCAGCAGTGAATATTTTACTAATAGGGCGGATCAAGAGACCCAGTACTTC,few,TRBV25-1,NA,TRBJ2-5
CASSLSLGYTF,TGTGCCAGCAGCTTATCCCTTGGCTACACCTTC,few,TRBV7-9,NA,TRBJ1-2
CASSFRRLVGTEAFF,TGTGCCAGCAGTTTCAGGAGACTCGTGGGGACTGAAGCTTTCTTT,many,TRBV12-3/TRBV12-4,NA,TRBJ1-1
CASSPVRVGNEQYF,TGTGCCAGCAGCCCCGTGAGGGTGGGCAATGAGCAGTACTTC,NA,TRBV7-9,NA,TRBJ2-5
CASSDGAGRRSEAFF,TGTGCCAGCAGTGATGGGGCAGGGCGGAGGTCTGAAGCTTTCTTT,NA,TRBV2,NA,TRBJ1-1
CASRGLAGVQETQYF,TGTGCCAGCAGGGGACTAGCGGGGGTCCAAGAGACCCAGTACTTC,NA,TRBV6-1,TRBD2,TRBJ2-5
CASQRGKKETQYF,TGTGCCAGCCAAAGGGGGAAGAAAGAGACCCAGTACTTC,NA,TRBV6-2/TRBV6-3,NA,TRBJ2-5
CASSDPSSPLHF,TGTGCCAGCAGCGATCCATCATCACCCCTCCACTTT,NA,TRBV25-1,NA,TRBJ1-6
CASSGVHLEGDSSWYF,TGTGCCAGCAGTGGAGTCCACCTGGAGGGGGACTCGTCTTGGTACTTC,NA,TRBV2,NA,TRBJ2-5
CASSLVPESYNEQYF,TGCGCCAGCAGCTTGGTGCCGGAATCCTACAATGAGCAGTACTTC,NA,TRBV5-1,NA,TRBJ2-7
CASSFDIHEQYF,TGTGCCAGCAGCTTCGATATCCACGAGCAGTACTTC,few,TRBV7-9,NA,TRBJ2-7
CASSQERLAQKLFF,TGTGCCAGCAGCCAAGAAAGACTAGCCCAAAAACTGTTTTTT,NA,TRBV4-2,NA,TRBJ1-4
CAWSVMDTEAFF,TGTGCCTGGAGTGTGATGGACACTGAAGCTTTCTTT,NA,TRBV30,NA,TRBJ1-1
CASRPTTSGGAYEQFF,TGTGCCAGCAGACCAACTACTAGCGGGGGGGCTTATGAGCAGTTCTTC,many,TRBV7-8,TRBD2,TRBJ2-1
CSARRTGPNEKLFF,TGCAGTGCTAGACGCACTGGGCCTAATGAAAAACTGTTTTTT,NA,TRBV20-1,NA,TRBJ1-4
CASSPWTSGANYGQYF,TGCGCCAGCAGCCCCTGGACTAGCGGGGCGAACTACGGGCAGTACTTC,NA,TRBV5-1,TRBD2,TRBJ2-7
CASRSAGVYEQYF,TGTGCCAGCAGATCAGCCGGGGTCTACGAGCAGTACTTC,NA,TRBV7-2,NA,TRBJ2-7
CASTTSPGTPSF,TGTGCCAGCACCACTTCTCCCGGGACCCCCTCCTTC,NA,TRBV12-3/TRBV12-4,NA,TRBJ2-4
CASSTGTVGTQPQHF,TGTGCCAGCAGTACGGGGACAGTCGGCACTCAGCCCCAGCATTTT,NA,TRBV28,TRBD1,TRBJ1-5
CTSSLARQGSQPQHF,TGTACCAGCAGCTTAGCCCGACAGGGTAGCCAGCCCCAGCATTTT,once,TRBV7-2,TRBD1,TRBJ1-5
CASSVRRGTARDYNEQFF,TGTGCCAGCAGCGTGCGGCGGGGGACCGCACGAGATTACAATGAGCAGTTCTTC,many,TRBV9,TRBD2,TRBJ2-1
CSASDESSDEQFF,TGCAGTGCCTCGGACGAATCCTCGGATGAGCAGTTCTTC,many,TRBV20-1,NA,TRBJ2-1